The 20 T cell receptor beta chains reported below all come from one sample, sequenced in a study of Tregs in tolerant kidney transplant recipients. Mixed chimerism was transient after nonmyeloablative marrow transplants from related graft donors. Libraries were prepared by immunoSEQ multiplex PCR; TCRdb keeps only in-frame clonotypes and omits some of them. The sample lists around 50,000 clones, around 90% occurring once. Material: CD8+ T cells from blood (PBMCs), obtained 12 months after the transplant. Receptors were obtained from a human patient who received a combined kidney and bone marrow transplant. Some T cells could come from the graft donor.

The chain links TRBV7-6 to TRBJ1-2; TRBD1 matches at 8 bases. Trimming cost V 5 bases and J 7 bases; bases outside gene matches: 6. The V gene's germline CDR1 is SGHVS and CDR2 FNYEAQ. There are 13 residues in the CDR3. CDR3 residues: CASSRGTGGGYTF. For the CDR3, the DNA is TGTGCCAGCAGCCGAGGGACAGGAGGTGGCTACACCTTC.

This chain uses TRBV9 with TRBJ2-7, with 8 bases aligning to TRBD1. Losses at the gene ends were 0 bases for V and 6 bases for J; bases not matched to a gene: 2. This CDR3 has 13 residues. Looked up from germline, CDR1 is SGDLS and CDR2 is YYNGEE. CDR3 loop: CASSVGQGAEQYF. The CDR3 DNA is TGTGCCAGCAGCGTAGGGCAGGGGGCCGAGCAGTACTTC.

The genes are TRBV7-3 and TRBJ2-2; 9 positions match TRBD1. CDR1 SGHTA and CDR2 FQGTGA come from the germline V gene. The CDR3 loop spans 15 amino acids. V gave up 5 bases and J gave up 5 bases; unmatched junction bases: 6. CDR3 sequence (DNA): TGTGCCAGCAGCCTTACAGGGGGCGCGACCGGGGAGCTGTTTTTT. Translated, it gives CASSLTGGATGELFF. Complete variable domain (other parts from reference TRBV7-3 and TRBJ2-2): GAGVSQTPSNKVTEKGKYVELRCDPISGHTALYWYRQSLGQGPEFLIYFQGTGAADDSGLPNDRFFAVRPEGSVSTLKIQRTERGDSAVYLCASSLTGGATGELFFGEGSRLTVL.

The CDR3 nucleotides read TGTGCCAGCAGCCAAGACACATCCGAGCAGTACTTC. Translated, it gives CASSQDTSEQYF. The rearrangement joins TRBV7-9 to TRBJ2-5; D gene uncertain. The J call may be mistaken, given a closer DNA end match to TRBJ2-7. The CDR3 loop spans 12 amino acids. The germline V gene encodes CDR1 SEHNR and CDR2 FQNEAQ (reference sequence).

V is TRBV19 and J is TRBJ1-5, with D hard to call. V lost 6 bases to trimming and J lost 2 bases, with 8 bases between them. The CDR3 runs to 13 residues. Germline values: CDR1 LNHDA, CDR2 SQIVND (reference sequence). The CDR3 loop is CASSPNGNQPQHF. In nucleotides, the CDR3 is TGTGCCAGTAGCCCCAATGGCAATCAGCCCCAGCATTTT.

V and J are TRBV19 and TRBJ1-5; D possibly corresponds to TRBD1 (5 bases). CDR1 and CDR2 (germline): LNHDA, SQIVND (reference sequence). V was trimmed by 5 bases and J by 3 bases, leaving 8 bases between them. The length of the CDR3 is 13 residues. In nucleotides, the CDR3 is TGTGCCAGTAGTGGACACATCAATCAGCCCCAGCATTTT. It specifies CASSGHINQPQHF. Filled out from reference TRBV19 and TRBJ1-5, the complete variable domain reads DGGITQSPKYLFRKEGQNVTLSCEQNLNHDAMYWYRQDPGQGLRLIYYSQIVNDFQKGDIAEGYSVSREKKESFPLTVTSAQKNPTAFYLCASSGHINQPQHFGDGTRLSIL.

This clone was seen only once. CDR3 sequence: CASTVNEQFF. In DNA, the CDR3 is TGTGCCAGCACCGTCAATGAGCAGTTCTTC. The chain joins TRBV2 to TRBJ2-1, with D uncertain. The CDR3 length is 10 residues. V shed 7 bases and J shed 6 bases, with 4 bases lying between them. Germline CDR1 is SNHLY and CDR2 is FYNNEI.

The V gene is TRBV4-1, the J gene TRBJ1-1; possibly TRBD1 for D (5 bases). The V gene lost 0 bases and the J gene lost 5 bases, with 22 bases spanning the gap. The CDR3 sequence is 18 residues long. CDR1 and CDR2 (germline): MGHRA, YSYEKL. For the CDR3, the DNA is TGCGCCAGCAGCCAAGATAGGGGTGGGGAACGGATTGCAACTGAAGCTTTCTTT. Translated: CASSQDRGGERIATEAFF.

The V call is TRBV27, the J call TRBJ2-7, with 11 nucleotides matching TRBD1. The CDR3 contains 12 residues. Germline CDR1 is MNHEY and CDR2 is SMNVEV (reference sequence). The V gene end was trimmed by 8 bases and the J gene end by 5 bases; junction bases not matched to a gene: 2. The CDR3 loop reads CASRDRGNEQYF. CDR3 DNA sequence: TGTGCCAGCCGGGACAGGGGGAACGAGCAGTACTTC.

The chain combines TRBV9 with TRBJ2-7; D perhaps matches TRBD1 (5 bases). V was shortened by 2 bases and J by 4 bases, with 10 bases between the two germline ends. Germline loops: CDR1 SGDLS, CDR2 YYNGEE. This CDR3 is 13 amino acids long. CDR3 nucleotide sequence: TGTGCCAGCAGCGTGGCTCAGGGTTACGAGCAGTACTTC. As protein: CASSVAQGYEQYF.

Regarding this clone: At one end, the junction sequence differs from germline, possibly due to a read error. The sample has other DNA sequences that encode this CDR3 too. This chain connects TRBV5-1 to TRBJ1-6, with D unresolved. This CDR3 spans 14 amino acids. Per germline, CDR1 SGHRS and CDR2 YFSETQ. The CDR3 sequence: CASSSQDPNSPLHF. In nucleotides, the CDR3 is TGCGCCAGCAGCTCGCAGGATCCCAATTCCCCCCTCCACTTT.

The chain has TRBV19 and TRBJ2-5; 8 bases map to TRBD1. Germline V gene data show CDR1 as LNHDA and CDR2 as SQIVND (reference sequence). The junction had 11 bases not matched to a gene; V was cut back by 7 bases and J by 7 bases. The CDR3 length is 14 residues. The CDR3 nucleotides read TGTGCCAGTAATACAGGGGGGTTTGGGGGGACCCAGTACTTC. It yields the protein CASNTGGFGGTQYF.

CDR3 DNA sequence: TGTGCCAGCAGCTTAGATTACAGAAACTACGAGCAGTACTTC. Its protein product is CASSLDYRNYEQYF. The chain carries TRBV7-9 and TRBJ2-7; D remains unclear. CDR3 length equals 14 residues. V lost 1 base, J lost 3 bases, and 10 bases lay in between. Germline-derived CDR1 and CDR2 are SEHNR and FQNEAQ (reference sequence).

The CDR3 DNA sequence: TGTGCCTGGAGTGTAGGGGGACTAGCGGGAGCTGGGACCCAGTACTTC. Translating it yields CAWSVGGLAGAGTQYF. This chain links TRBV30 with TRBJ2-5; 14 nucleotides align to TRBD2. V shed 0 bases, J shed 7 bases, and the junction held 7 bases outside the gene matches. This CDR3 spans 16 amino acids. Germline CDR1 is GTSNPN and CDR2 is SVGIG (reference sequence).

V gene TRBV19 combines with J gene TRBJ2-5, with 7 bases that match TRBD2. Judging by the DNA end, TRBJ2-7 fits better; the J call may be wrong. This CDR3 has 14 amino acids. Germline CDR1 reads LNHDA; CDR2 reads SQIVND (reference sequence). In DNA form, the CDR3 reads TGTGCCAGTAGTATGGGGGGGAACTCCTACGAGCAGTACTTC. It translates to CASSMGGNSYEQYF.

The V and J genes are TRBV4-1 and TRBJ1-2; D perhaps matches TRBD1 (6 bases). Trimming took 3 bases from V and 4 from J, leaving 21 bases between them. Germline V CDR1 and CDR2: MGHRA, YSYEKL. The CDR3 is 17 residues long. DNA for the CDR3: TGCGCCAGCAGCCACCAGCCTCCTTTTCAGGGGCTCTATGGCTACACCTTC. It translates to CASSHQPPFQGLYGYTF.

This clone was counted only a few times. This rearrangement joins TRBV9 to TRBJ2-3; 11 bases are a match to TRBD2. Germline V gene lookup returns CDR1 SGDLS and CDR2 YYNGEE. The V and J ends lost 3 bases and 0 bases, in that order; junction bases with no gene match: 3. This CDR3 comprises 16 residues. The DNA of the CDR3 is TGTGCCAGCAGCGGTAGCGGGGGGGGCAGCACAGATACGCAGTATTTT. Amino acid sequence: CASSGSGGGSTDTQYF. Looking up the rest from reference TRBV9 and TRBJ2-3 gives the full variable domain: DSGVTQTPKHLITATGQRVTLRCSPRSGDLSVYWYQQSLDQGLQFLIQYYNGEERAKGNILERFSAQQFPDLHSELNLSSLELGDSALYFCASSGSGGGSTDTQYFGPGTRLTVL.

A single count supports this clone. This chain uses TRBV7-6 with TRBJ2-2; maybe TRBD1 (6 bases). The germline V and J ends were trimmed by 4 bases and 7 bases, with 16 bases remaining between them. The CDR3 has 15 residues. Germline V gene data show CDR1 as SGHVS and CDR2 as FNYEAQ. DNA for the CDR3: TGTGCCAGCAGCTCCTCGACAGGTTCGGTCGGGGAGCTGTTTTTT. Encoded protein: CASSSSTGSVGELFF. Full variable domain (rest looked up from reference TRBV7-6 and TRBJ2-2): GAGVSQSPRYKVTKRGQDVALRCDPISGHVSLYWYRQALGQGPEFLTYFNYEAQQDKSGLPNDRFSAERPEGSISTLTIQRTEQRDSAMYRCASSSSTGSVGELFFGEGSRLTVL.

The CDR3, as DNA: TGTGCCAGCAGCTTTGGCAAATTGACTGAAGCTTTCTTT. Translated, it gives CASSFGKLTEAFF. The chain recombines TRBV7-6 with TRBJ1-1; unclear D gene. Germline V gene data show CDR1 as SGHVS and CDR2 as FNYEAQ. Trimming took off 3 bases at V and 5 bases at J, with 10 bases between the two ends. The CDR3 is 13 amino acids.

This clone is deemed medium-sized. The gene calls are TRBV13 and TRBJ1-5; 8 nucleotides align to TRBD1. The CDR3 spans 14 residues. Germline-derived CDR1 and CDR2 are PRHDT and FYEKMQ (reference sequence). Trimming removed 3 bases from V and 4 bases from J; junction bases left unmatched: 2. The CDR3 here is CASSFGQGNQPQHF. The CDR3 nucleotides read TGTGCCAGCAGCTTTGGACAGGGAAATCAGCCCCAGCATTTT.